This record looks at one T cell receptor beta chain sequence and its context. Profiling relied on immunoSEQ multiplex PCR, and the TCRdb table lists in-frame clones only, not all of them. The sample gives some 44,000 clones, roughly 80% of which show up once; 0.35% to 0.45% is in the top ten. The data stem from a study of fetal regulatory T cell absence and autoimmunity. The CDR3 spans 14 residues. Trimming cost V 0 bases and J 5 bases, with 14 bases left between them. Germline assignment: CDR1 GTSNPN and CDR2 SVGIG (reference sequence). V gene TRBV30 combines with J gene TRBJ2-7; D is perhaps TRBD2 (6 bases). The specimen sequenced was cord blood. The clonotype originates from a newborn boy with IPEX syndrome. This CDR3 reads CAWSVSASDHEQYF. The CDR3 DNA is TGTGCCTGGAGTGTATCCGCTAGCGACCACGAGCAGTACTTC.